Below, 25 T cell receptor beta chains from the same sample are listed, as sequenced in a study of control samples from healthy donors and cancer patients. Sequencing was performed with immunoSEQ multiplex PCR; in TCRdb, only in-frame clones are kept and a portion is missing. The data contain 120,000 to 150,000 clones, 91% of them singletons. Input material: blood. The receptors stem from a man aged 30 to 45 in good health.

V gene TRBV19 combines with J gene TRBJ2-3, with D possibly TRBD1 on 6 matching bases. This CDR3 has 15 residues. Per the germline V gene, CDR1 is LNHDA and CDR2 is SQIVND (reference sequence). Trimming cost V 3 bases and J 3 bases, with 13 bases left between them. The CDR3 DNA reads as TGTGCCAGTAGTATTCTCAGGGGCGCGACAGATACGCAGTATTTT. It is translated as CASSILRGATDTQYF.

The V call is TRBV19, the J call TRBJ2-4; weak D call: TRBD2 (5 bases). CDR1 is LNHDA, CDR2 SQIVND, per germline (reference sequence). The CDR3 extends over 13 amino acids. V shed 4 bases and J shed 7 bases, with 11 bases lying between them. CDR3 nucleotides: TGTGCCAGTAGTACGAGGACTTATAACATTCAGTACTTC. Its translation: CASSTRTYNIQYF.

V gene TRBV28 combines with J gene TRBJ1-1; D ambiguous. The CDR3 spans 13 residues. V was cut by 1 base and J by 11 bases, with 14 bases left in between. Germline CDR1 and CDR2: MDHEN and SYDVKM. The CDR3 sequence: CASSLSLGGGAFF. The CDR3 DNA reads as TGTGCCAGCAGTTTATCTTTGGGAGGAGGGGCTTTCTTT.

The chain recombines TRBV5-4 with TRBJ2-7, with D possibly matching TRBD2 (6 bases). The CDR3 totals 15 residues. Germline V gene lookup returns CDR1 SGHNT and CDR2 YYREEE (reference sequence). V was cut by 4 bases and J by 2 bases, with 16 bases left in between. The CDR3 sequence: CASSRFGGLTYEQYF. CDR3 bases: TGTGCCAGCAGCCGATTTGGGGGGTTAACCTACGAGCAGTACTTC.

The V and J genes are TRBV10-1 and TRBJ2-1; 7 nucleotides match TRBD1. Looked up from germline, CDR1 is WNHNN and CDR2 is SYGVQD (reference sequence). V lost 2 bases to trimming and J lost 8 bases; unmatched junction nucleotides: 6. This CDR3 is built from 14 residues. The CDR3 nucleotides are TGCGCCAGCAGTGAGAACAGGGGAGAGGATGAGCAGTTCTTC. Its protein product is CASSENRGEDEQFF.

This clone was observed a single time. The J gene is TRBJ1-4, the V gene TRBV15, with 8 bases that match TRBD1. J lost 10 bases, V lost 3 bases, and 10 bases had no gene match. Germline CDR1 LNHNV, CDR2 YYDKDF (reference sequence). The CDR3 has 15 amino acids. The CDR3 nucleotides read TGTGCCACCAGCAGGGACAGGGCCGTTGGTGGAAAACTGTTTTTT. It specifies CATSRDRAVGGKLFF.

This chain connects TRBV5-4 to TRBJ1-2; D ambiguous. This CDR3 comprises 14 residues. Between the trimmed V and J ends, which lost 1 base and 2 bases, there was a span of 9 bases. From germline, CDR1 is SGHNT and CDR2 YYREEE (reference sequence). The CDR3 loop is CASSLLAGNYGYTF. CDR3 sequence (DNA): TGTGCCAGCAGCTTGCTGGCCGGAAACTATGGCTACACCTTC.

The rearrangement joins TRBV5-1 to TRBJ1-2; D may be TRBD1 (5 bases). The CDR3 covers 15 residues. V lost 5 bases, J lost 3 bases, and 17 bases lay in between. Germline CDR1 is SGHRS and CDR2 is YFSETQ. The CDR3 bases are TGCGCCAGCAGTCCGCGGCTGCAGGGTGACTATGGCTACACCTTC. This gives the protein CASSPRLQGDYGYTF.

V usage is TRBV5-1 and J usage is TRBJ2-4; 7 bases agree with TRBD2. The CDR3 sequence is 17 residues long. Germline trimming cut 4 bases from V and 6 bases from J; bases unmatched to any gene: 16. The germline gives CDR1 SGHRS, CDR2 YFSETQ. CDR3 bases: TGCGCCAGCAGCCAGAACCCAGCGGGGATCAGGTTAAACATTCAGTACTTC. Amino acid sequence: CASSQNPAGIRLNIQYF. The variable domain in full, with the rest retrieved from reference TRBV5-1 and TRBJ2-4, is KAGVTQTPRYLIKTRGQQVTLSCSPISGHRSVSWYQQTPGQGLQFLFEYFSETQRNKGNFPGRFSGRQFSNSRSEMNVSTLELGDSALYLCASSQNPAGIRLNIQYFGAGTRLSVL.

This rearrangement joins TRBV27 to TRBJ1-5, with TRBD1 matching over 7 bases. Germline CDR1 reads MNHEY; CDR2 reads SMNVEV (reference sequence). This CDR3 contains 14 residues. Trimming cost V 6 bases and J 9 bases; bases outside gene matches: 11. The CDR3 loop is CASSQGQVNGPQHF. The CDR3 DNA follows: TGTGCCAGCAGCCAAGGACAGGTCAATGGGCCCCAGCATTTT.

The rearrangement links TRBV7-6 to TRBJ1-1, with TRBD1 matching over 9 bases. V lost 1 base to trimming and J lost 1 base; unmatched junction nucleotides: 10. Germline-derived CDR1 and CDR2 are SGHVS and FNYEAQ. The CDR3 runs 18 residues. CDR3 sequence (DNA): TGTGCCAGCAGCTTAGGAAGGGACAGGGATGGTTGGAACACTGAAGCTTTCTTT. Its translation is CASSLGRDRDGWNTEAFF.

The rearrangement joins TRBV5-1 to TRBJ1-1; weak D call: TRBD1 (5 bases). V was shortened by 3 bases and J by 5 bases, with 14 bases between the two germline ends. The germline gives CDR1 SGHRS, CDR2 YFSETQ. CDR3 length equals 14 residues. As DNA, the CDR3 is TGCGCCAGCAGCTGGCAGGGAATTGAGACTGAAGCTTTCTTT. Translated, it gives CASSWQGIETEAFF.

This clone was recorded once. This same CDR3 is encoded by further DNA sequences in the sample. The rearrangement joins TRBV6-5 to TRBJ1-2; possible D gene TRBD1, 5 bases. Germline V gene sequence: CDR1 MNHEY, CDR2 SVGAGI. V shed 8 bases and J shed 5 bases, with 9 bases lying between them. This CDR3 comprises 11 residues. This CDR3 is CASGQGYGYTF. In DNA, the CDR3 is TGTGCCAGCGGCCAGGGATATGGCTACACCTTC.

This chain uses TRBV4-2 with TRBJ2-7; TRBD1 aligns across 7 bases. Germline-derived CDR1 and CDR2 are LGHNA and YNFKEQ. Losses at the gene ends were 0 bases for V and 3 bases for J; bases not matched to a gene: 11. The CDR3 loop spans 17 amino acids. This CDR3 is CASSQDNRGTGVYEQYF. As DNA, the CDR3 is TGTGCCAGCAGCCAAGATAACCGGGGAACAGGGGTCTACGAGCAGTACTTC.

The chain couples TRBV25-1 to TRBJ2-7; D is perhaps TRBD1 (6 bases). The CDR3 totals 14 residues. Trimming pared 3 bases from V and 5 bases from J, leaving 14 bases between. Germline assignment: CDR1 MGHDK and CDR2 SYGVNS. CDR3 in DNA: TGTGCCAGCAGTGATGGGACACTTTCCCACGAGCAGTACTTC. It encodes CASSDGTLSHEQYF.

The chain uses TRBV24-1 and TRBJ2-7; no clear D gene. Germline V gene data show CDR1 as KGHDR and CDR2 as SFDVKD. The CDR3 extends over 9 amino acids. With 7 bases removed from V and 5 bases from J, the gap between germline ends came to 2 bases. The CDR3 region has the DNA TGTGCCACCAGACACGAGCAGTACTTC. Translating gives CATRHEQYF.

CDR3 protein: CASSIWAASNQPQHF. CDR3 bases: TGTGCCAGTAGTATATGGGCCGCGAGCAATCAGCCCCAGCATTTT. The V gene is TRBV19, the J gene TRBJ1-5; D gene uncertain. Germline V gives CDR1 LNHDA, CDR2 SQIVND (reference sequence). Trimming cost V 2 bases and J 1 base, with 9 bases left between them. CDR3 length equals 15 residues.

The V call is TRBV3-1 (or the pseudogene TRBV3-2), the J call TRBJ1-1; 7 nucleotides match TRBD1. There are 15 residues in the CDR3. The germline V gene encodes CDR1 LGHDT and CDR2 YNNKEL (reference sequence). Germline trimming cut 4 bases from V and 5 bases from J; bases unmatched to any gene: 10. CDR3 in amino acids: CASSPVEGAGTEAFF. As DNA, the CDR3 is TGTGCCAGCAGCCCAGTGGAGGGGGCGGGAACTGAAGCTTTCTTT.

The rearrangement uses TRBV11-2 and TRBJ2-7; TRBD2 aligns across 9 bases. CDR1 and CDR2 (germline): SGHAT, FQNNGV. Germline trimming cut 0 bases from V and 2 bases from J; bases unmatched to any gene: 2. This CDR3 spans 15 amino acids. CDR3 residues: CASSLDSGGPYEQYF. The CDR3 bases are TGTGCCAGCAGCTTAGATAGCGGGGGACCCTACGAGCAGTACTTC.

The chain joins TRBV5-4 to TRBJ1-2; D perhaps matches TRBD1 (6 bases). Trimming pared 2 bases from V and 2 bases from J, leaving 10 bases between. In germline, CDR1 is SGHNT, CDR2 YYREEE (reference sequence). The CDR3 contains 14 residues. CDR3 sequence reads: CASSFGGRNYGYTF. The CDR3 nucleotides are TGTGCCAGCAGCTTCGGGGGCCGGAACTATGGCTACACCTTC.

V is TRBV19 and J is TRBJ1-2; D is undetermined. Per germline, CDR1 LNHDA and CDR2 SQIVND (reference sequence). CDR3 length equals 13 residues. V was clipped by 0 bases and J by 1 base, with 3 bases between them. The CDR3 nucleotides are TGTGCCAGTAGTATAGACAGTAACTATGGCTACACCTTC. Translated, it gives CASSIDSNYGYTF.

This chain joins TRBV5-1 and TRBJ1-1; D not certain. The CDR3 is 14 residues long. V was clipped by 0 bases and J by 5 bases, with 11 bases between them. The germline CDR1 and CDR2 sequences are SGHRS and YFSETQ. The CDR3 reads CASSLDYSETEAFF. The CDR3 coding sequence is TGCGCCAGCAGCTTGGACTATTCGGAGACTGAAGCTTTCTTT.

The CDR3 sequence is CASSLDIRGSSYNSPLHF. CDR3 bases: TGTGCCAGCAGCTTAGACATTCGGGGGAGCTCCTATAATTCACCCCTCCACTTT. V and J are TRBV11-2 and TRBJ1-6; tentatively, D is TRBD1 (5 bases). Trimming stripped 0 bases from V and 0 bases from J, with 12 bases between. The CDR3 is 18 amino acids. CDR1 SGHAT and CDR2 FQNNGV come from the germline V gene.

This chain joins TRBV27 and TRBJ2-7; possible D gene TRBD1, 6 bases. Germline V lookup: CDR1 MNHEY, CDR2 SMNVEV (reference sequence). The CDR3 sequence is 16 residues long. Between the trimmed V and J ends, which lost 0 bases and 2 bases, there was a span of 14 bases. CDR3 bases: TGTGCCAGCAGTTTATCGGGGGCTAGGGGGACCTACGAGCAGTACTTC. Translating it yields CASSLSGARGTYEQYF.

This chain connects TRBV5-4 to TRBJ1-1, with TRBD1 matching over 7 bases. The CDR3 loop spans 14 amino acids. After removal of 4 bases from V and 2 bases from J, the junction contained 5 bases not matched to a gene. Germline V lookup: CDR1 SGHNT, CDR2 YYREEE (reference sequence). The CDR3: CASSIDRANTEAFF. In nucleotides, the CDR3 is TGTGCCAGCAGCATAGACAGGGCTAACACTGAAGCTTTCTTT.